The 26 T cell receptor beta chains listed next were all sequenced from one sample in a study of PD-L1 blockade in urothelial cancer. The data were produced by immunoSEQ multiplex PCR, yet TCRdb's version contains in-frame clones alone and is incomplete. The sample consists of about 43,000 clones, approximately 80% of them appearing once. Time point in this sample: pretreatment peripheral blood. Here the sequenced sample was PBMCs, taken around atezolizumab (anti-PD-L1) treatment. These receptors all come from a man aged 60 to 75 with urothelial cancer.

The gene calls are TRBV19 and TRBJ2-7; 7 nucleotides align to TRBD2. The CDR3 is made up of 14 amino acids. Germline CDR1 LNHDA, CDR2 SQIVND (reference sequence). The trim removed 1 base at V and 6 bases at J, leaving 6 bases unmatched. The CDR3 region has the DNA TGTGCCAGTAGTATAGGCGCTAGCGGAGGCGAGCAGTACTTC. It codes for CASSIGASGGEQYF.

The V and J genes are TRBV6-1 and TRBJ2-5, with 11 bases aligning to TRBD1. Germline V gene sequence: CDR1 MNHNS, CDR2 SASEGT. The CDR3 has 15 amino acids. V was clipped by 7 bases and J by 4 bases; unmatched bases: 8. CDR3 DNA: TGTGCCAGCAAGCTGGACAGGGGGCTTAGAGAGACCCAGTACTTC. As protein: CASKLDRGLRETQYF.

The V and J genes are TRBV28 and TRBJ1-2; a possible D gene is TRBD1 (5 bases). Trimming took 5 bases from V and 2 from J, leaving 15 bases between them. The CDR3 sequence is 15 residues long. From germline, CDR1 is MDHEN and CDR2 SYDVKM. CDR3 in amino acids: CASSNGGGINYGYTF. Written as DNA, the CDR3 is TGTGCCAGCAGTAACGGGGGGGGAATCAACTATGGCTACACCTTC.

The CDR3 DNA reads TGCGCCAGCAGCGAGGACAGGGGGCACGAGACCCAGTACTTC. This sequence encodes CASSEDRGHETQYF. This rearrangement joins TRBV5-1 to TRBJ2-5, with 11 bases identical to TRBD1. CDR1 and CDR2 (germline): SGHRS, YFSETQ. V was pared by 4 bases and J by 5 bases, with 4 bases of the junction left unmatched. The CDR3 extends over 14 amino acids.

V usage is TRBV6-5 and J usage is TRBJ2-4; 10 nucleotides match TRBD2. CDR1 is MNHEY and CDR2 is SVGAGI in the germline V gene. The CDR3 totals 15 residues. The ends lost 6 bases at V and 8 bases at J; junction bases unmatched: 10. In nucleotides, the CDR3 is TGTGCCAGCAGACCCCCTACTAGCGGGACATACATTCAGTACTTC. Translated, it gives CASRPPTSGTYIQYF.

The V call is TRBV7-9, the J call TRBJ1-4; TRBD1 might be the D (5 bases). CDR1 and CDR2 from the germline V gene are SEHNR and FQNEAQ (reference sequence). The CDR3 consists of 15 residues. Trimming left V 5 bases short and J 5 bases short, with 15 bases between. The CDR3 coding sequence is TGTGCCAGCAGCCTGGCGGGACGGAGGAATGAAAAACTGTTTTTT. Translating it yields CASSLAGRRNEKLFF. Filled out from reference TRBV7-9 and TRBJ1-4, the complete variable domain reads DTGVSQNPRHKITKRGQNVTFRCDPISEHNRLYWYRQTLGQGPEFLTYFQNEAQLEKSRLLSDRFSAERPKGSFSTLEIQRTEQGDSAMYLCASSLAGRRNEKLFFGSGTQLSVL.

This clone has only one observation. V usage is TRBV10-3 and J usage is TRBJ2-1; TRBD1 agrees at 11 bases. V shed 2 bases and J 6 bases; nucleotides not matched to a gene: 6. The germline CDR1 and CDR2 sequences are ENHRY and SYGVKD. This CDR3 has 16 residues. CDR3 coding DNA: TGTGCCATCAGTGAGGCCCTGGGGACAGGGGGCAATGAGCAGTTCTTC. Its protein is CAISEALGTGGNEQFF.

This chain uses TRBV11-2 with TRBJ2-3; 8 bases line up with TRBD1. Trimming cost V 5 bases and J 1 base; bases outside gene matches: 8. CDR1 is SGHAT and CDR2 is FQNNGV in the germline V gene. The CDR3 sequence is 16 residues long. CDR3 in DNA: TGTGCCAGCAGCCCCCGGACAGGGCGGCGCACAGATACGCAGTATTTT. Encoded protein: CASSPRTGRRTDTQYF.

The gene calls are TRBV4-1 and TRBJ2-5; 7 bases are a match to TRBD1. Per germline, CDR1 MGHRA and CDR2 YSYEKL. The CDR3 length is 16 residues. V trimming: 0 bases; J trimming: 5 bases; junction bases outside the gene matches: 9. DNA of the CDR3: TGCGCCAGCAGCCAAGATCAGACAGGGTCGGTTGAGACCCAGTACTTC. Translation gives CASSQDQTGSVETQYF.

The DNA for the CDR3 is TGTGCCAGCAGCTCCCGGACAGGCCCCATCGAGGGCTACACCTTC. Protein product: CASSSRTGPIEGYTF. The rearrangement uses TRBV6-5 and TRBJ1-2; 7 bases map to TRBD1. Germline CDR1 reads MNHEY; CDR2 reads SVGAGI. This CDR3 has 15 amino acids. The V and J ends lost 6 bases and 8 bases, in that order; junction bases with no gene match: 15.

There are a few counts of this clone. V and J are TRBV30 and TRBJ2-3; the match to TRBD2 covers 9 bases. The CDR3 totals 14 residues. V trimming: 3 bases; J trimming: 4 bases; junction bases outside the gene matches: 5. CDR1 and CDR2 (germline): GTSNPN, SVGIG (reference sequence). The CDR3 DNA reads as TGTGCCTGGAGACCAGCGGGAGGAGCAGATACGCAGTATTTT. Protein product: CAWRPAGGADTQYF.

The chain carries TRBV5-5 and TRBJ2-1; D might be TRBD1 (6 bases). The germline gives CDR1 SGHKS, CDR2 YYEKEE (reference sequence). The CDR3 length is 14 residues. V lost 4 bases and J 9 bases, leaving 17 bases between the germline ends. In DNA, the CDR3 is TGTGCCAGCAGCGCCCGCCCTACAGGGACTGAGCAGTTCTTC. Amino acids: CASSARPTGTEQFF.

The table lists this clone with a few counts. The chain combines TRBV7-9 with TRBJ1-2; no definite D call. This CDR3 has 11 amino acids. Germline values: CDR1 SEHNR, CDR2 FQNEAQ (reference sequence). The V end lost 1 base, the J end lost 8 bases, and 5 bases lay between the germline ends. The chain's CDR3 is CASSLGQGYTF. CDR3 bases: TGTGCCAGCAGCTTAGGACAAGGCTACACCTTC.

The chain employs TRBV14 and TRBJ2-1; weak D call: TRBD1 (5 bases). Germline loops: CDR1 SGHDN, CDR2 FVKESK. This CDR3 has 15 amino acids. V lost 4 bases and J lost 2, with 12 bases in between. CDR3 nucleotides: TGTGCCAGCAGCCCCCTGCAGGGTACCTACAATGAGCAGTTCTTC. Amino acid sequence: CASSPLQGTYNEQFF.

The chain joins TRBV6-1 to TRBJ1-1, with 8 bases aligning to TRBD1. In germline, CDR1 is MNHNS, CDR2 SASEGT. The CDR3 runs 14 residues. Trimming cost V 7 bases and J 5 bases; bases outside gene matches: 9. CDR3 loop: CASNSRGRGTEAFF. In nucleotides, the CDR3 is TGTGCCAGCAACTCCAGGGGGCGGGGGACTGAAGCTTTCTTT.

This clone is deemed medium-sized (0.01 to 0.1%). The chain links TRBV1 to TRBJ2-1; whether TRBD2, the table's D call, matches the DNA was not checked. TRBV1 is noted as a pseudogene. This CDR3 contains 18 residues. This chain's CDR3 is CTSRPRLELAGANNEQFF. The CDR3 nucleotides are TGCACCAGCAGGCCAAGATTAGAACTAGCGGGGGCCAACAATGAGCAGTTCTTC.

This sequence joins TRBV7-2 and TRBJ1-1; possibly TRBD1 for D (5 bases). Trimming shortened V by 3 bases and J by 1 base, and 12 bases separated the two germline ends. Germline CDR1 SGHTA, CDR2 FQGNSA. This CDR3 region has 15 residues. The CDR3: CASSFSTTGNTEAFF. CDR3 nucleotides: TGTGCCAGCAGCTTTTCGACAACAGGGAACACTGAAGCTTTCTTT.

This sequence joins TRBV11-2 and TRBJ1-2, with TRBD1 identical over 8 bases. The germline CDR1 and CDR2 sequences are SGHAT and FQNNGV. The CDR3 totals 13 residues. V shed 7 bases, J shed 8 bases, and the junction held 9 bases outside the gene matches. The CDR3 protein is CASTPTGALGYTF. In nucleotides, the CDR3 is TGTGCCAGCACTCCGACAGGGGCATTGGGCTACACCTTC.

The chain is built from TRBV7-2 and TRBJ2-1; 14 bases map to TRBD2. The CDR3 consists of 18 residues. After removal of 1 base from V and 0 bases from J, the junction contained 2 bases not matched to a gene. CDR1 SGHTA and CDR2 FQGNSA come from the germline V gene. CDR3 DNA: TGTGCCAGCAGCTTAGTGGGGACTAGCGGGAGCTCCTACAATGAGCAGTTCTTC. It specifies CASSLVGTSGSSYNEQFF.

The rearrangement joins TRBV4-2 to TRBJ2-3; 9 positions match TRBD2. The CDR3 sequence is 16 residues long. Germline V gene lookup returns CDR1 LGHNA and CDR2 YNFKEQ. The ends lost 3 bases at V and 5 bases at J; junction bases unmatched: 9. The chain's CDR3 is CASSQGTAGGQDTQYF. CDR3 DNA: TGTGCCAGCAGCCAGGGCACGGCGGGGGGGCAAGATACGCAGTATTTT.

The chain carries TRBV30 and TRBJ2-7; no firm D call. The V and J ends lost 0 bases and 3 bases respectively, with 6 bases between them. This CDR3 has 12 amino acids. Germline lookup yields CDR1 GTSNPN and CDR2 SVGIG (reference sequence). CDR3 DNA: TGTGCCTGGAGTGTCGGAGTCTACGAGCAGTACTTC. Protein sequence: CAWSVGVYEQYF.

This clone was detected once. The gene calls are TRBV28 and TRBJ2-5; possible D gene TRBD1, 9 bases. Germline V gene data show CDR1 as MDHEN and CDR2 as SYDVKM. The CDR3 is made up of 14 amino acids. V was clipped by 8 bases and J by 4 bases, with 17 bases between them. The DNA of the CDR3 is TGTGCCAGCCTCGCGGGGGGACAGGGAGAGACCCAGTACTTC. Amino acids: CASLAGGQGETQYF.

As regards this clone: A junction boundary mismatches the germline segment, possibly from a read error. V and J are TRBV6-1 and TRBJ2-5; 15 positions match TRBD2. CDR1 is MNHNS, CDR2 SASEGT, per germline. The CDR3 contains 18 residues. The CDR3 is CASREGLAGGRNQETQYF. CDR3 nucleotides: TGTGCCAGCAGAGAAGGACTAGCGGGAGGGAGAAACCAAGAGACCCAGTACTTC.

The CDR3 protein is CASSHLTGHQTQYF. The CDR3 DNA is TGTGCCAGCAGTCATCTCACAGGGCACCAGACCCAGTACTTC. The J gene is TRBJ2-5, the V gene TRBV28; tentatively, D is TRBD1 (6 bases). Deletions cut 5 bases from V and 6 bases from J, with 16 bases between. The CDR3 is made up of 14 amino acids. Germline CDR1 reads MDHEN; CDR2 reads SYDVKM. The entire variable domain, with the rest obtained from reference TRBV28 and TRBJ2-5, is as follows: DVKVTQSSRYLVKRTGEKVFLECVQDMDHENMFWYRQDPGLGLRLIYFSYDVKMKEKGDIPEGYSVSREKKERFSLILESASTNQTSMYLCASSHLTGHQTQYFGPGTRLLVL.

The chain combines TRBV5-1 with TRBJ2-7, with D maybe TRBD2 (5 bases). Germline V gene lookup returns CDR1 SGHRS and CDR2 YFSETQ. The CDR3 runs 14 residues. V gave up 4 bases and J gave up 5 bases, with 16 bases separating them. In DNA form, the CDR3 reads TGCGCCAGCAGCCCGGAGGTCGGGCGTAACGAGCAGTACTTC. Protein: CASSPEVGRNEQYF.

The J gene is TRBJ2-2, the V gene TRBV2, with TRBD1 identical over 9 bases. The CDR3 covers 14 residues. V was pared by 6 bases and J by 6 bases, with 5 bases of the junction left unmatched. CDR1 and CDR2 (germline): SNHLY, FYNNEI. The CDR3 loop is CASRDRGISGELFF. The CDR3 bases are TGTGCCAGCAGGGACAGGGGTATATCCGGGGAGCTGTTTTTT.